The TCR beta chain under discussion was sequenced for a study of T cell responses to AZD1222 COVID-19 vaccine. TCRdb's table, derived via immunoSEQ multiplex PCR, lists solely in-frame clones and lacks some. The sample shows 180,000 or so clones, approximately 91% of them seen only once. Germline V gene lookup returns CDR1 MNHNY and CDR2 SVGAGI (reference sequence). The CDR3 covers 14 residues. V dropped 7 bases and J dropped 3 bases, with 16 bases sitting between them. Whole-study findings and limits: Clonal diversity was possibly underestimated, and white British individuals and females predominated among donors.

Concerning this clone: What it binds is unknown.

Pooling of second doses given at about 4 or about 12 weeks was done. The chain combines TRBV6-6 with TRBJ2-7; the D call may be TRBD1 or TRBD2 (6 bases each). The sequencing used peripheral blood, collected 28 days after the second AZD1222 dose. The source of this sequence is an adult who received the AZD1222 COVID-19 vaccine. Written as DNA, the CDR3 is TGTGCCAGCATGGCGGGACACGGACTCTACGAGCAGTACTTC. Translation gives CASMAGHGLYEQYF.